The 9 T cell receptor beta chains in this list originate from one sample, sequenced in a study of cytomegalovirus exposure and HLA in healthy donors. TCRdb's table, derived via immunoSEQ multiplex PCR, lists solely in-frame clones and lacks some. Among about 98,000 clones, roughly 85% were seen once, and the ten largest hold roughly 3.7%. The sample consisted of PBMCs. Source of these receptors: a woman aged 30 to 39 in good health and CMV-seronegative.

The chain employs TRBV10-3 and TRBJ2-7, with D perhaps matching TRBD1 (6 bases). The CDR3 sequence is 12 residues long. V was trimmed by 6 bases and J by 2 bases, leaving 8 bases between them. Per the germline V gene, CDR1 is ENHRY and CDR2 is SYGVKD. The CDR3 spells CAIRDSTYEQYF. Written as DNA, the CDR3 is TGTGCCATCAGGGACAGCACCTACGAGCAGTACTTC.

The V call is TRBV6-6, the J call TRBJ2-1; a weak D match, TRBD1 (6 bases). The germline CDR1 and CDR2 sequences are MNHNY and SVGAGI (reference sequence). The CDR3 is 14 residues long. V gave up 6 bases and J gave up 6 bases, with 15 bases separating them. The CDR3 region has the DNA TGTGCCAGCAGGTTCCCGGTCAGGGGCAATGAGCAGTTCTTC. This gives the protein CASRFPVRGNEQFF.

A note on this clone: Different DNA sequences within this sample yield the same CDR3. This sequence joins TRBV5-5 and TRBJ1-3, with D uncertain. V lost 0 bases and J lost 0, with 7 bases in between. The germline V gene has CDR1 SGHKS and CDR2 YYEKEE (reference sequence). This CDR3 has 15 residues. The CDR3: CASSLAGNSGNTIYF. CDR3 DNA sequence: TGTGCCAGCAGCTTGGCTGGCAACTCTGGAAACACCATATATTTT. The full variable domain, its missing parts supplied by reference TRBV5-5 and TRBJ1-3, is DAGVTQSPTHLIKTRGQQVTLRCSPISGHKSVSWYQQVLGQGPQFIFQYYEKEERGRGNFPDRFSARQFPNYSSELNVNALLLGDSALYLCASSLAGNSGNTIYFGEGSWLTVV.

The chain links TRBV10-3 to TRBJ2-1; 10 bases align to TRBD2. Germline CDR1 and CDR2: ENHRY and SYGVKD. V trimming: 6 bases; J trimming: 7 bases; junction bases outside the gene matches: 0. CDR3 length equals 12 residues. The CDR3 protein is CAIRTSGNEQFF. CDR3 bases: TGTGCCATCAGGACTAGCGGGAATGAGCAGTTCTTC.

The chain recombines TRBV2 with TRBJ1-1; no definite D call. V was cut by 5 bases and J by 1 base, with 11 bases left in between. The CDR3 is made up of 14 amino acids. CDR1 SNHLY and CDR2 FYNNEI come from the germline V gene. CDR3 sequence: CASSYPGSNTEAFF. The CDR3, as DNA: TGTGCCAGCAGTTACCCAGGATCGAACACTGAAGCTTTCTTT. The variable domain in full, completed from reference TRBV2 and TRBJ1-1, reads EPEVTQTPSHQVTQMGQEVILRCVPISNHLYFYWYRQILGQKVEFLVSFYNNEISEKSEIFDDQFSVERPDGSNFTLKIRSTKLEDSAMYFCASSYPGSNTEAFFGQGTRLTVV.

This chain joins TRBV18 and TRBJ2-3, with 10 bases fitting TRBD2. The CDR3 is made up of 15 amino acids. V dropped 4 bases and J dropped 4; count of bases not matched to a gene: 5. The germline CDR1 and CDR2 sequences are KGHSH and LQKENI. CDR3 residues: CASSQVAGGSDTQYF. Here the CDR3 DNA reads TGTGCCAGCTCACAAGTAGCGGGGGGATCAGATACGCAGTATTTT. The whole variable domain, filled in from reference TRBV18 and TRBJ2-3, reads NAGVMQNPRHLVRRRGQEARLRCSPMKGHSHVYWYRQLPEEGLKFMVYLQKENIIDESGMPKERFSAEFPKEGPSILRIQQVVRGDSAAYFCASSQVAGGSDTQYFGPGTRLTVL.

V gene TRBV6-5 combines with J gene TRBJ1-3; tentative D call: TRBD1 (5 bases). Germline lookup yields CDR1 MNHEY and CDR2 SVGAGI. This CDR3 has 13 amino acids. V dropped 6 bases and J dropped 4 bases, with 10 bases sitting between them. CDR3 sequence (DNA): TGTGCCAGCAGAAGGGGCTCGGGAAACACCATATATTTT. Protein product: CASRRGSGNTIYF.

The rearrangement links TRBV28 to TRBJ2-2, with 9 bases lining up with TRBD1. CDR3 length equals 15 residues. The germline V gene has CDR1 MDHEN and CDR2 SYDVKM. Trimming took 5 bases from V and 10 from J; bases not matched to a gene: 11. The CDR3 region is CASSTPTGGYVELFF. Written as DNA, the CDR3 is TGTGCCAGCAGTACCCCGACAGGGGGGTACGTGGAGCTGTTTTTT.

CDR3 residues: CASSYSNRIINEKLFF. For the CDR3, the DNA is TGTGCCAGCAGTTACTCGAACAGAATTATTAATGAAAAACTGTTTTTT. The chain uses TRBV6-5 and TRBJ1-4; D is unclear. There are 16 residues in the CDR3. The V and J ends lost 0 bases and 4 bases respectively, with 12 bases between them. Germline CDR1 is MNHEY and CDR2 is SVGAGI.